One and the same sample provided the 20 T cell receptor beta chains below, sequenced in a study of cytomegalovirus exposure and HLA in healthy donors. The study ran its PCR with 60 Vbeta and 13 Jbeta primers. The method was immunoSEQ multiplex PCR; TCRdb's version includes in-frame clones alone and lacks a portion of them. The repertoire has roughly 45,000 clones, about 60% of them found once; the top ten carry around 11%. The sequencing sample was made of PBMCs. The source of these receptors is a man in his 60s in good health and CMV-seropositive.

This clone occurred a few times. The V call is TRBV7-3, the J call TRBJ1-2, with 8 bases identical to TRBD1. Germline CDR1 reads SGHTA; CDR2 reads FQGTGA. Germline trimming cut 2 bases from V and 5 bases from J; bases unmatched to any gene: 7. The CDR3 loop spans 15 amino acids. Here the CDR3 DNA reads TGTGCCAGCAGCTTAGGCACAGGGGGACGGTATGGCTACACCTTC. This sequence encodes CASSLGTGGRYGYTF.

The rearrangement links TRBV30 to TRBJ1-2, with TRBD1 identical over 9 bases. The CDR3 sequence is 15 residues long. Germline CDR1 and CDR2: GTSNPN and SVGIG (reference sequence). The V gene end was trimmed by 4 bases and the J gene end by 0 bases; junction bases not matched to a gene: 6. The CDR3 DNA follows: TGTGCCTGGAACAGGGGGCTCCTTACTAACTATGGCTACACCTTC. This sequence encodes CAWNRGLLTNYGYTF.

CDR3 DNA sequence: TGTGCCAGCAGCGTTTCGGGAGACGGCACAGATACGCAGTATTTT. Its protein product is CASSVSGDGTDTQYF. The chain couples TRBV9 to TRBJ2-3, with a weak D call TRBD2 (6 bases). The CDR3 sequence is 15 residues long. V was pared by 2 bases and J by 1 base, with 11 bases between. Germline values: CDR1 SGDLS, CDR2 YYNGEE.

The CDR3 loop reads CAWNAGASNNEKLFF. In nucleotides, the CDR3 is TGTGCCTGGAACGCAGGGGCGAGTAATAATGAAAAACTGTTTTTT. The rearrangement joins TRBV30 to TRBJ1-4; D is possibly TRBD1 (6 bases). CDR3 length equals 15 residues. Trimming removed 4 bases at V and 4 bases at J, with 16 bases between. The germline V gene has CDR1 GTSNPN and CDR2 SVGIG (reference sequence). Based on the CDR3 plus reference TRBV30 and TRBJ1-4, the full variable domain is SQTIHQWPATLVQPVGSPLSLECTVEGTSNPNLYWYRQAAGRGLQLLFYSVGIGQISSEVPQNLSASRPQDRQFILSSKKLLLSDSGFYLCAWNAGASNNEKLFFGSGTQLSVL.

The V call is TRBV5-1, the J call TRBJ1-2; tentative D call: TRBD1 (5 bases). Trimming left V 4 bases short and J 2 bases short, with 24 bases between. This CDR3 is built from 18 residues. The germline V gene encodes CDR1 SGHRS and CDR2 YFSETQ. The CDR3: CASSPNRLEPQENYGYTF. The DNA of the CDR3 is TGCGCCAGCAGCCCTAACCGCCTCGAACCACAGGAGAACTATGGCTACACCTTC.

The rearrangement uses TRBV28 and TRBJ2-3; D is perhaps TRBD2 (5 bases). The V gene lost 6 bases and the J gene lost 0 bases, with 16 bases spanning the gap. The CDR3 runs 16 residues. Germline V gene sequence: CDR1 MDHEN, CDR2 SYDVKM. For the CDR3, the DNA is TGTGCCAGCAGCCCTGCTGAGCGGAAGAGCACAGATACGCAGTATTTT. Protein product: CASSPAERKSTDTQYF.

The chain links TRBV5-1 to TRBJ1-3; D unresolved. The CDR3 loop spans 15 amino acids. CDR1 and CDR2 from the germline V gene are SGHRS and YFSETQ. V lost 0 bases to trimming and J lost 0 bases, with 7 bases between them. The CDR3 DNA reads as TGCGCCAGCAGCTTGGGTGGGCTCTCTGGAAACACCATATATTTT. It specifies CASSLGGLSGNTIYF.

The chain links TRBV6-1 to TRBJ1-5, with 7 bases identical to TRBD1. This CDR3 spans 15 amino acids. CDR1 MNHNS and CDR2 SASEGT come from the germline V gene. V shed 6 bases, J shed 0 bases, and the junction held 5 bases outside the gene matches. The CDR3 DNA reads TGTGCCAGCAGCCCGGGACAGATTAGCAATCAGCCCCAGCATTTT. The encoded protein is CASSPGQISNQPQHF.

The V gene is TRBV4-3, the J gene TRBJ1-2; D not resolved. The germline gives CDR1 LGHNA, CDR2 YSLEER. V dropped 0 bases and J dropped 8 bases, with 16 bases sitting between them. This CDR3 spans 15 amino acids. The CDR3 DNA is TGCGCCAGCAGCCAAGATGCCGTCTCGGTTTTGGGCTACACCTTC. It codes for CASSQDAVSVLGYTF.

This chain connects TRBV7-9 to TRBJ2-2; tentatively, D is TRBD2 (5 bases). Trimming took 5 bases from V and 4 from J, leaving 14 bases between them. CDR3 length: 15 amino acids. Germline V gene sequence: CDR1 SEHNR, CDR2 FQNEAQ (reference sequence). In DNA form, the CDR3 reads TGTGCCAGCAGCCCACGGGGTAGCGCCACCGGGGAGCTGTTTTTT. Translating gives CASSPRGSATGELFF. Together with reference TRBV7-9 and TRBJ2-2, the CDR3 gives the full variable domain: DTGVSQNPRHKITKRGQNVTFRCDPISEHNRLYWYRQTLGQGPEFLTYFQNEAQLEKSRLLSDRFSAERPKGSFSTLEIQRTEQGDSAMYLCASSPRGSATGELFFGEGSRLTVL.

The V gene is TRBV28, the J gene TRBJ2-6; TRBD1 matches 9 bases. Germline values: CDR1 MDHEN, CDR2 SYDVKM. Trimming cost V 2 bases and J 0 bases; bases outside gene matches: 2. The CDR3 has 17 amino acids. DNA for the CDR3: TGTGCCAGCAGTTTAAACAGGGGGCCCTCTGGGGCCAACGTCCTGACTTTC. Encoded protein: CASSLNRGPSGANVLTF.

The rearrangement uses TRBV27 and TRBJ1-2; no clear D gene. Deletions cut 6 bases from V and 4 bases from J, with 12 bases between. Germline V lookup: CDR1 MNHEY, CDR2 SMNVEV (reference sequence). The CDR3 is made up of 13 amino acids. This CDR3 is CASSPTGSYGYTF. CDR3 DNA sequence: TGTGCCAGCAGCCCTACCGGGTCCTATGGCTACACCTTC.

The rearrangement links TRBV6-5 to TRBJ1-5, with TRBD1 identical over 7 bases. There are 14 residues in the CDR3. Per the germline V gene, CDR1 is MNHEY and CDR2 is SVGAGI. With 5 bases clipped from V and 7 bases from J, the junction kept 8 bases outside the gene matches. DNA for the CDR3: TGTGCCAGCAGTACCCTCCAGGGGGTCCAGCCCCAGCATTTT. This sequence encodes CASSTLQGVQPQHF.

The rearrangement uses TRBV19 and TRBJ1-3, with D maybe TRBD1 (5 bases). Germline CDR1 LNHDA, CDR2 SQIVND (reference sequence). CDR3 size: 14 residues. Trimming removed 3 bases from V and 4 bases from J, with 10 bases in between. Here the CDR3 DNA reads TGTGCCAGTAGTATCGGACAACAGGGAAACACCATATATTTT. Translating it yields CASSIGQQGNTIYF. Drawing the rest from reference TRBV19 and TRBJ1-3, the complete variable domain is DGGITQSPKYLFRKEGQNVTLSCEQNLNHDAMYWYRQDPGQGLRLIYYSQIVNDFQKGDIAEGYSVSREKKESFPLTVTSAQKNPTAFYLCASSIGQQGNTIYFGEGSWLTVV.

The CDR3 nucleotides read TGTGCCAGCAGCGCCACTAGCGGGAGGGCCCCCCAGTACTTC. It yields the protein CASSATSGRAPQYF. This chain uses TRBV7-2 with TRBJ2-5, with TRBD2 identical over 13 bases. V gave up 5 bases and J gave up 9 bases; unmatched junction bases: 6. Germline V gives CDR1 SGHTA, CDR2 FQGNSA. The CDR3 contains 14 residues. Variable domain in full (rest from reference TRBV7-2 and TRBJ2-5): GAGVSQSPSNKVTEKGKDVELRCDPISGHTALYWYRQSLGQGLEFLIYFQGNSAPDKSGLPSDRFSAERTGGSVSTLTIQRTQQEDSAVYLCASSATSGRAPQYFGPGTRLLVL.

The CDR3 loop reads CAISESAELNNEQFF. The DNA of the CDR3 is TGTGCCATCAGTGAGTCTGCCGAGCTGAACAATGAGCAGTTCTTC. The chain is built from TRBV10-3 and TRBJ2-1, with D hard to call. V was pared by 0 bases and J by 5 bases, with 11 bases between. Germline V lookup: CDR1 ENHRY, CDR2 SYGVKD. This CDR3 is 15 amino acids long.

The rearrangement joins TRBV19 to TRBJ1-1; a possible D gene is TRBD1 (5 bases). CDR1 LNHDA and CDR2 SQIVND come from the germline V gene (reference sequence). The V and J ends lost 3 bases and 1 base respectively, with 15 bases between them. The CDR3 contains 16 residues. CDR3 region: CASSMFGGVTNTEAFF. Here the CDR3 DNA reads TGTGCCAGTAGTATGTTTGGGGGGGTCACGAACACTGAAGCTTTCTTT.

This clone was seen a handful of times. This chain uses TRBV7-6 with TRBJ2-1; TRBD2 is a possible D gene (8 bases). Trimming took off 8 bases at V and 0 bases at J, with 20 bases between the two ends. Germline V CDR1 and CDR2: SGHVS, FNYEAQ. The CDR3 sequence is 17 residues long. CDR3 in amino acids: CASSRGLAGLSYNEQFF. The CDR3 bases are TGTGCCAGCTCTAGGGGGCTAGCGGGCCTCTCCTACAATGAGCAGTTCTTC. The full variable domain, in which reference TRBV7-6 and TRBJ2-1 provide the parts outside the CDR3, is GAGVSQSPRYKVTKRGQDVALRCDPISGHVSLYWYRQALGQGPEFLTYFNYEAQQDKSGLPNDRFSAERPEGSISTLTIQRTEQRDSAMYRCASSRGLAGLSYNEQFFGPGTRLTVL.

The chain joins TRBV6-1 to TRBJ2-7, with TRBD1 matching over 9 bases. Germline V gives CDR1 MNHNS, CDR2 SASEGT. The ends lost 5 bases at V and 0 bases at J; junction bases unmatched: 5. The CDR3 is 15 amino acids. CDR3 amino acids: CASSIPGQGSYEQYF. Here the CDR3 DNA reads TGTGCCAGCAGTATACCGGGACAGGGCTCCTACGAGCAGTACTTC.

As DNA, the CDR3 is TGTGCCAGCAACAGGGCTGGCTATGGCTACACCTTC. This gives the protein CASNRAGYGYTF. The chain has TRBV28 and TRBJ1-2, with a weak D call TRBD1 (6 bases). V shed 7 bases and J shed 4 bases, with 10 bases lying between them. CDR1 is MDHEN, CDR2 SYDVKM, per germline. This CDR3 has 12 residues.